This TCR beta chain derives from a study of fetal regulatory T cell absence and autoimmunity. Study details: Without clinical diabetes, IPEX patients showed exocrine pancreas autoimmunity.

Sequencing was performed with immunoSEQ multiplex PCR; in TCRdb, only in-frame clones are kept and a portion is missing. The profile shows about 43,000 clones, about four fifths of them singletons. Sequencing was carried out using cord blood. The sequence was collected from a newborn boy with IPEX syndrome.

CDR3: CASSLGISYEQYF. The CDR3 DNA is TGTGCCAGCAGCTTGGGGATTTCATACGAGCAGTACTTC. The chain recombines TRBV7-8 with TRBJ2-7; D ambiguous. The CDR3 sequence is 13 residues long. V was trimmed by 3 bases and J by 4 bases, leaving 10 bases between them. Germline V gives CDR1 SGHVS, CDR2 FQNEAQ.